This T cell receptor beta chain was found in a study of blood T cell repertoires in COVID-19. Whole-study context: The samples span acute and convalescent COVID-19 from the United States, Italy and Spain. Sample material is recorded as cDNA or gDNA derived from T cells, B-cell-depleted T cells, or PBMCs.

Seattle cases were enrolled at active infection and followed longitudinally. TCRdb's copy holds only in-frame clones and misses some; the assay was immunoSEQ multiplex PCR. The sample yields around 200,000 clones, around 75% seen once. With 4 bases clipped from V and 0 bases from J, the junction kept 7 bases outside the gene matches. CDR3 length equals 16 residues. CDR1 and CDR2 from the germline V gene are SEHNR and FQNEAQ (reference sequence). This chain joins TRBV7-9 and TRBJ2-5, with TRBD1 matching 8 bases. This sequence was found in a woman in her 40s with COVID-19, enrolled during active disease. Sequenced: peripheral blood. The CDR3 loop reads CASSSSGTGYQETQYF. The CDR3 region has the DNA TGTGCCAGCAGCTCCTCCGGGACAGGCTACCAAGAGACCCAGTACTTC. Drawing the rest from reference TRBV7-9 and TRBJ2-5, the complete variable domain is DTGVSQNPRHKITKRGQNVTFRCDPISEHNRLYWYRQTLGQGPEFLTYFQNEAQLEKSRLLSDRFSAERPKGSFSTLEIQRTEQGDSAMYLCASSSSGTGYQETQYFGPGTRLLVL.